A single sample is the source of the 29 T cell receptor beta chains below, sequenced in a study of T cells after yellow fever vaccination. In TCRdb, the 5' RACE reads were re-called with MiXCR into one record per CDR3 protein. The data show around 310,000 distinct CDR3 sequences, approximately 4% seen once. Specimen: PBMCs, collected 5 days after the yellow fever booster vaccination. These receptors all come from a man aged 18 to 29 who received the YFV17D yellow fever vaccine.

The rearrangement links TRBV19 to TRBJ1-2; tentatively, D is TRBD1 (6 bases). CDR1 is LNHDA, CDR2 SQIVND, per germline (reference sequence). The CDR3 is made up of 14 amino acids. V shed 3 bases and J shed 3 bases, with 11 bases lying between them. DNA of the CDR3: TGTGCCAGTAGTATTCAGGGGCGTCACTATGGCTACACCTTC. Protein: CASSIQGRHYGYTF.

This clonotype was detected many times. The rearrangement uses TRBV7-8 and TRBJ2-5; 7 bases line up with TRBD1. This CDR3 is 14 amino acids long. Germline V lookup: CDR1 SGHVS, CDR2 FQNEAQ. V lost 5 bases, J lost 5 bases, and 8 bases stayed unmatched. The CDR3: CASSPRGLGETQYF. Written as DNA, the CDR3 is TGTGCCAGCAGCCCAAGGGGGCTCGGGGAGACCCAGTACTTC.

The V and J genes are TRBV6-5 and TRBJ2-1, with D possibly TRBD1 on 6 matching bases. This CDR3 comprises 13 residues. Trimming pared 2 bases from V and 8 bases from J, leaving 10 bases between. The germline V gene encodes CDR1 MNHEY and CDR2 SVGAGI. CDR3 nucleotide sequence: TGTGCCAGCAGTTACGGACAGATTTATGAGCAGTTCTTC. Translation gives CASSYGQIYEQFF.

Ten or more counts support this clonotype. This chain uses TRBV7-9 with TRBJ2-7; TRBD1 might be the D (6 bases). This CDR3 is built from 14 residues. V lost 5 bases and J 0 bases, leaving 11 bases between the germline ends. Germline loops: CDR1 SEHNR, CDR2 FQNEAQ (reference sequence). CDR3 protein: CASSRQESSYEQYF. CDR3 coding DNA: TGTGCCAGCAGCCGACAGGAGAGCTCCTACGAGCAGTACTTC.

V usage is TRBV4-1 and J usage is TRBJ1-2, with TRBD1 as a possible D gene (5 bases). Trimming removed 2 bases from V and 1 base from J, with 8 bases in between. Germline values: CDR1 MGHRA, CDR2 YSYEKL. This CDR3 spans 14 amino acids. The CDR3 protein is CASSQSQGNYGYTF. The CDR3 DNA follows: TGCGCCAGCAGCCAATCGCAGGGTAACTATGGCTACACCTTC.

In its sample, this clonotype was seen many times. J is TRBJ2-5 and V is TRBV29-1, with D possibly TRBD1 on 6 matching bases. Germline V gives CDR1 SQVTM, CDR2 ANQGSEA. V was trimmed by 0 bases and J by 2 bases, leaving 10 bases between them. This CDR3 comprises 14 residues. The CDR3 DNA follows: TGCAGCGTTGAAGAAACAGGGTATCAAGAGACCCAGTACTTC. Its protein is CSVEETGYQETQYF.

The V call is TRBV5-1, the J call TRBJ2-5, with 8 bases lining up with TRBD2. The CDR3 runs 15 residues. CDR1 is SGHRS and CDR2 is YFSETQ in the germline V gene. Trimming removed 4 bases from V and 4 bases from J; junction bases left unmatched: 9. This CDR3 reads CASSPGGGLGETQYF. The CDR3 DNA follows: TGCGCCAGCAGCCCGGGGGGGGGATTGGGAGAGACCCAGTACTTC.

This clonotype came up a few times. J is TRBJ1-5 and V is TRBV28; D not resolved. The CDR3 consists of 14 residues. Germline V gene sequence: CDR1 MDHEN, CDR2 SYDVKM. The V end lost 3 bases, the J end lost 3 bases, and 9 bases lay between the germline ends. CDR3 sequence reads: CASSFPIANQPQHF. In nucleotides, the CDR3 is TGTGCCAGCAGTTTTCCTATAGCCAATCAGCCCCAGCATTTT.

The table lists this clonotype with many counts. This chain links TRBV11-2 with TRBJ2-5; no firm D call. Germline CDR1 is SGHAT and CDR2 is FQNNGV. The CDR3 runs to 14 residues. V gave up 5 bases and J gave up 4 bases, with 14 bases separating them. DNA of the CDR3: TGTGCCAGCAGCCATAACACTGCCGGAGAGACCCAGTACTTC. It is translated as CASSHNTAGETQYF.

In its sample, this clonotype was seen many times. V usage is TRBV7-2 and J usage is TRBJ2-3, with D tentatively TRBD2 (6 bases). Per germline, CDR1 SGHTA and CDR2 FQGNSA. This CDR3 region has 18 residues. The V and J ends lost 9 bases and 4 bases respectively, with 29 bases between them. CDR3 DNA sequence: TGTGCCAGAAAGCACGAAAGACGGGACTCGTGGGCATCAGATACGCAGTATTTT. It codes for CARKHERRDSWASDTQYF. Together with reference TRBV7-2 and TRBJ2-3, the CDR3 gives the full variable domain: GAGVSQSPSNKVTEKGKDVELRCDPISGHTALYWYRQSLGQGLEFLIYFQGNSAPDKSGLPSDRFSAERTGGSVSTLTIQRTQQEDSAVYLCARKHERRDSWASDTQYFGPGTRLTVL.

J is TRBJ2-7 and V is TRBV20-1; D ambiguous. The CDR3 has 14 residues. V was shortened by 6 bases and J by 3 bases, with 18 bases between the two germline ends. Germline-derived CDR1 and CDR2 are DFQATT and SNEGSKA (reference sequence). DNA for the CDR3: TGCAGTGCCCCAAGAGTGGCGGTCGTCTACGAGCAGTACTTC. Its translation is CSAPRVAVVYEQYF.

The sample holds many counts of this clonotype. The chain couples TRBV7-6 to TRBJ2-5; a weak D match, TRBD2 (6 bases). The CDR3 is made up of 15 amino acids. Germline CDR1 SGHVS, CDR2 FNYEAQ. The germline V and J ends were trimmed by 1 base and 1 base, with 10 bases remaining between them. CDR3 nucleotide sequence: TGTGCCAGCAGCTTAGTGGGGAGGAGCCAAGAGACCCAGTACTTC. Residues: CASSLVGRSQETQYF.

The V gene is TRBV24-1, the J gene TRBJ1-2, with TRBD1 identical over 9 bases. The V gene's germline CDR1 is KGHDR and CDR2 SFDVKD. CDR3 length equals 15 residues. The trim removed 10 bases at V and 3 bases at J, leaving 11 bases unmatched. The chain's CDR3 is CATLPGQGLDYGYTF. The DNA of the CDR3 is TGTGCCACTCTACCGGGACAGGGACTCGACTATGGCTACACCTTC.

There are a few counts of this clonotype. The chain has TRBV9 and TRBJ2-1; TRBD2 matches 8 bases. The V and J ends lost 4 bases and 14 bases, in that order; junction bases with no gene match: 8. The CDR3 is 12 residues long. Germline lookup yields CDR1 SGDLS and CDR2 YYNGEE. The CDR3 sequence: CASSSRSGGEFF. The CDR3, as DNA: TGTGCCAGCAGCTCTAGGAGCGGGGGTGAGTTCTTC.

The rearrangement links TRBV5-4 to TRBJ2-3; D possibly corresponds to TRBD1 (5 bases). V shed 4 bases and J shed 8 bases, with 20 bases lying between them. The CDR3 loop spans 15 amino acids. CDR1 is SGHNT and CDR2 is YYREEE in the germline V gene (reference sequence). The DNA of the CDR3 is TGTGCCAGCAGCCCGGACACCAAATGGGGCGGTACGCAGTATTTT. This gives the protein CASSPDTKWGGTQYF.

The sample holds many counts of this clonotype. The rearrangement links TRBV4-1 to TRBJ1-2, with no clear D. Trimming cost V 1 base and J 6 bases, with 18 bases left between them. From germline, CDR1 is MGHRA and CDR2 YSYEKL. The CDR3 consists of 16 residues. The CDR3 region is CASSQGRSSSKDGYTF. The CDR3 region has the DNA TGCGCCAGCAGCCAAGGCCGGTCCTCATCAAAGGATGGCTACACCTTC.

V and J are TRBV12-3 or TRBV12-4 and TRBJ1-5; D unresolved. V was pared by 6 bases and J by 0 bases, with 15 bases between. CDR3 length: 16 residues. In DNA form, the CDR3 reads TGTGCCAGCAGCATGACCAGCCGGCTTAGCAATCAGCCCCAGCATTTT. Translating it yields CASSMTSRLSNQPQHF.

This clonotype was observed a few times. The J gene is TRBJ2-1, the V gene TRBV28, with D unresolved. The CDR3 loop spans 14 amino acids. Trimming took 4 bases from V and 2 from J, leaving 9 bases between them. Per the germline V gene, CDR1 is MDHEN and CDR2 is SYDVKM. The CDR3, as DNA: TGTGCCAGCAGTTCCCCAGGTCCCTACAATGAGCAGTTCTTC. Its translation: CASSSPGPYNEQFF. Full variable domain (outside the CDR3, taken from reference TRBV28 and TRBJ2-1): DVKVTQSSRYLVKRTGEKVFLECVQDMDHENMFWYRQDPGLGLRLIYFSYDVKMKEKGDIPEGYSVSREKKERFSLILESASTNQTSMYLCASSSPGPYNEQFFGPGTRLTVL.

This clonotype was seen many times. J is TRBJ2-2 and V is TRBV7-3, with D possibly matching TRBD1 (5 bases). Between the trimmed V and J ends, which lost 5 bases and 7 bases, there was a span of 14 bases. The CDR3 covers 14 residues. Germline loops: CDR1 SGHTA, CDR2 FQGTGA. CDR3 sequence: CASSGTQGLGELFF. The CDR3 DNA reads as TGTGCCAGCAGCGGAACGCAGGGCCTCGGGGAGCTGTTTTTT.

Concerning this clonotype: Mismatch with germline at one junction end may stem from a read error. V usage is TRBV12-3 or TRBV12-4 and J usage is TRBJ2-1; 7 nucleotides match TRBD2. The CDR3 runs 12 residues. The chain's CDR3 is CASRLERGGQFF. The CDR3 DNA is TGTGCCAGCAGATTAGAGCGGGGTGGGCAGTTCTTC.

The rearrangement links TRBV27 to TRBJ2-7, with TRBD2 identical over 9 bases. From germline, CDR1 is MNHEY and CDR2 SMNVEV (reference sequence). J lost 4 bases, V lost 6 bases, and 10 bases had no gene match. This CDR3 comprises 15 residues. The CDR3 loop reads CASSPAGGTPYEQYV. CDR3 coding DNA: TGTGCCAGCAGCCCAGCGGGGGGTACTCCTTACGAGCAGTACGTC.

V is TRBV7-3 and J is TRBJ2-2, with a tentative D call TRBD1 (6 bases). V was clipped by 4 bases and J by 6 bases, with 12 bases between them. This CDR3 is built from 14 residues. Germline CDR1 SGHTA, CDR2 FQGTGA. In DNA, the CDR3 is TGTGCCAGCAGCTCAACAGGGTTCGCCGGGGAGCTGTTTTTT. Residues: CASSSTGFAGELFF.

This clonotype turned up a few times. The V call is TRBV30, the J call TRBJ1-1, with D tentatively TRBD1 (6 bases). Germline V lookup: CDR1 GTSNPN, CDR2 SVGIG (reference sequence). This CDR3 spans 15 amino acids. Trimming took 2 bases from V and 0 from J, leaving 13 bases between them. The CDR3 spells CAWSLGQFMNTEAFF. CDR3 coding DNA: TGTGCCTGGAGTTTAGGACAGTTCATGAACACTGAAGCTTTCTTT.

In nucleotides, the CDR3 is TGTGCCAGCAGTTACTTACGGGGACCCTACAATGAGCAGTTCTTC. Its translation is CASSYLRGPYNEQFF. V is TRBV6-2 or TRBV6-3 and J is TRBJ2-1; D possibly uses TRBD1 or TRBD2 (5 bases each). Between the trimmed V and J ends, which lost 1 base and 2 bases, there was a span of 9 bases. This CDR3 has 15 amino acids. CDR1 and CDR2 from the germline V gene are MNHEY and SVGEGT.

V gene TRBV19 combines with J gene TRBJ1-5; D is unclear. Trimming removed 5 bases from V and 4 bases from J, with 15 bases in between. The V gene's germline CDR1 is LNHDA and CDR2 SQIVND (reference sequence). The CDR3 spans 15 residues. CDR3 DNA sequence: TGTGCCAGTAGTCCTATGGAGCCCGTGAATCAGCCCCAGCATTTT. It translates to CASSPMEPVNQPQHF.

This clonotype was seen many times. This chain links TRBV12-3 or TRBV12-4 with TRBJ1-6; a possible D gene is TRBD1 (6 bases). V was cut by 1 base and J by 8 bases, with 21 bases left in between. The CDR3 is made up of 18 amino acids. As DNA, the CDR3 is TGTGCCAGCAGTTTAGAACAGGGCATTGGCGCATTGGATTCACCCCTCCACTTT. Protein: CASSLEQGIGALDSPLHF.

In its sample, this clonotype was seen many times. V is TRBV5-6 and J is TRBJ1-6; 11 positions agree with TRBD1. The CDR3 has 14 amino acids. Germline assignment: CDR1 SGHDT and CDR2 YYEEEE. With V trimmed by 2 bases and J by 9 bases, 1 base remained unmatched. The CDR3 DNA reads as TGTGCCAGCAGCTTCGGACAGGGGGCTTCACCCCTCCACTTT. It is translated as CASSFGQGASPLHF. Complete variable domain (other parts from reference TRBV5-6 and TRBJ1-6): DAGVTQSPTHLIKTRGQQVTLRCSPKSGHDTVSWYQQALGQGPQFIFQYYEEEERQRGNFPDRFSGHQFPNYSSELNVNALLLGDSALYLCASSFGQGASPLHFGNGTRLTVT.

This rearrangement joins TRBV10-3 to TRBJ2-5, with a possible D match to TRBD2 (5 bases). The germline V and J ends were trimmed by 3 bases and 11 bases, with 13 bases remaining between them. The CDR3 sequence is 12 residues long. Per the germline V gene, CDR1 is ENHRY and CDR2 is SYGVKD. The CDR3 nucleotides read TGTGCCATCAGTGAAGCCCGGGATGAGCAGTACTTC. Amino acid sequence: CAISEARDEQYF.

At least ten counts were recorded for this clonotype. One end of the junction varies from germline; a read error may be responsible. This chain connects TRBV7-2 to TRBJ2-1, with 12 bases that match TRBD2. The CDR3 has 16 residues. Germline assignment: CDR1 SGHTA and CDR2 FQGNSA. In DNA form, the CDR3 reads TGTGCCAGCAGCACTAGCGGGGGGTCTAGCGGGCGATCCCCGGAATTC. It encodes CASSTSGGSSGRSPEF.